This T cell receptor beta chain comes out of a study of memory CD4+ T cells and cytomegalovirus serostatus (dated by TCRdb to about 2019). Background on the whole study: The cohort included some 35 healthy adults from Belgium, of whom 9 were CMV seropositive and 24 were CMV seronegative. CD4+ memory TCRbeta repertoires of a Belgian cohort with known cytomegalovirus serostatus were sequenced in order to replicate a published TCR-based CMV serostatus classifier.

The investigation overall reported the following: CMV serostatus prediction reached a median bootstrapped AUC of around 0.95 with the original framework and 0.75 to 0.92 with a US-trained random forest. Unlike the original study, which covered naive and memory CD4+ and CD8+ populations, the Belgian study sequenced only CD4+CD45RO+ memory cells. Among the roughly 160 previously reported CMV-associated TCRbeta sequences, some 70 showed up in the CD4+ memory repertoires, with each one found in between one and five individuals. On the Belgian cohort, the classifier built on the original framework reached a median bootstrapped AUC of approximately 0.94, with a 95% CI of 0.76-1.00. Results were interpreted as suggesting that the CMV-associated TCR signature is largely present in the CD4+ memory repertoire.

A remark on this clone: The clone's antigen remains unknown. No base-level quality is on record; no much larger clone is a single base apart.

CDR1 and CDR2, per the germline V gene (reference sequence), are SGHNT and YYREEE. Including cysteine and phenylalanine, the CDR3 has 16 amino acids. Solely the CDR3 DNA is kept, with 48 bases framed from the first base. The trim is 4 bases for V and 10 bases for J, with a gap of 24 bases between the germline ends. The Quick-DNA Microprep Kit was used to extract genomic DNA from the sorted cells. Amplification of TCRbeta DNA was done with the immunoSEQ hsTCRbeta kit, following the protocol from the manufacturer. TCRbeta libraries were sequenced on an Illumina MiSeq instrument. The paper's data handling went like this. After out-of-frame sequences were removed, under 2.5 million distinct TCRbeta sequences remained, averaging about 66,813 per individual. Each individual was scored using the number of 150 to 200 previously reported CMV-associated TCRbeta sequences that the individual carried and the total number of productive distinct TCRbeta sequences. A beta-binomial model was reimplemented in Python, and scikit-learn random forests with default parameters were trained on US cohort data. Classifier performance on the Belgian cohort was reported as the median AUC with percentile confidence intervals calculated over 10,000 bootstrap iterations. What TCRdb holds here is the immuneACCESS table cut down to in-frame rearrangements. Part of the clones is not present; checked against another copy, under half of the missing clones reflect an unresolved V gene, and the others are unexplained. The V and J calls and clone size were taken over from that table, and D and trimming were inferred from the DNA. The sample table holds some 50,000 clones, of which roughly 80% were seen once. About 0.6% of the sample goes to the ten largest clones.

A FACSAria II was used to sort memory CD4+ T cells, defined as single viable CD3+CD4+CD8-CD45RO+ cells. CMV serostatus was assessed using a Roche Elecsys assay, by which serum IgG against CMV pp150, pp28, p38 and p52 was detected. Following thawing, total CD4+ T cells were enriched through positive selection using CD4 magnetic microbeads. The samples came from a separate study whose specific focus was interrogating the CD4+ T cell memory repertoire. Peripheral blood mononuclear cells were isolated and cryopreserved according to standard operating procedures, and serum was stored at -80 degrees C. The staining relied on CD3-PerCP (BW264/56), CD4-APC (RPA-T4), CD45RO-PE (UCHT1) and CD8-Pacific Orange (3B5) antibodies, and Sytox blue was used to exclude non-viable cells.

The receptor comes from an adult in good health and CMV-seronegative. Sequenced: memory CD4+ T cells from blood. Here the chain combines TRBV5-4 and TRBJ2-1; there is no confident call for the D gene. The CDR3 has the sequence CASSATPGTSSYEQFF. At the DNA level, the sequence is TGTGCCAGCAGCGCTACCCCGGGTACATCTTCATACGAGCAGTTCTTC.